Described below is a single T cell receptor beta chain sequence and its context. Profiled with immunoSEQ multiplex PCR; TCRdb holds only in-frame clones, not every one. The sample shows 40,000 to 50,000 clones, around 86% of them seen only once. The record originates from a study of blood T cell repertoires in COVID-19. Turning to the study itself: Sources were T cells, B-cell-depleted T cells, or PBMCs; the material itself was cDNA or gDNA.

Germline V gives CDR1 SEHNR, CDR2 FQNEAQ (reference sequence). The V end lost 5 bases, the J end lost 5 bases, and 10 bases lay between the germline ends. CDR3 length: 12 residues. This chain links TRBV7-9 with TRBJ2-7; D remains unclear. The receptor was derived from a man aged 45-60 years with active COVID-19. Sequences were obtained from peripheral blood. The CDR3 DNA reads as TGTGCCAGCAGCCAAGTCGGTAACGAGCAGTACTTC. Translated, it gives CASSQVGNEQYF.